The present TCR beta chain was sequenced within a study of PD-1 blockade in classical Hodgkin lymphoma. All patients relapsed after autologous stem cell transplantation, and brentuximab vedotin exposure varied. The V and J ends lost 1 base and 5 bases, in that order; junction bases with no gene match: 4. Germline V gene sequence: CDR1 MGHRA, CDR2 YSYEKL. CDR3 length: 15 amino acids. Only in-frame clones appear in the TCRdb table, and some are missing; sequencing was by immunoSEQ multiplex PCR. The sample records 45,000 or so clones, about nine tenths being singletons. This clone is a singleton in its sample.

The receptor was isolated from a human donor with classical Hodgkin lymphoma. V and J are TRBV4-1 and TRBJ2-5, with TRBD2 identical over 10 bases. Here the sequenced sample was peripheral blood mononuclear cells (PBMCs), taken at baseline. This chain's CDR3 is CASSQGTSGAETQYF. CDR3 DNA: TGCGCCAGCAGCCAAGGGACTAGCGGAGCGGAGACCCAGTACTTC.